Shown below are 22 T cell receptor beta chains from a single sample sequenced in a study of shared clonotypes between healthy human individuals (dated by TCRdb to 2018 to 2021). Receptors were amplified or captured by the immunoSEQ multiplex PCR assay. This is the immuneACCESS table as TCRdb keeps it, with only in-frame sequences that have V and J called. A part of the clones is gone; compared with another copy, unresolved V genes explain less than half, and the rest is unexplained. This sample comprises 550,000 to 850,000 clones, less than 85% of them detected only once. The ten biggest clones cover under 2% of the sample. Sequenced: memory CD4+ T cells sorted from blood. This specimen's cell subset or site label, per the study, means: CD45RA-negative fraction. These receptors originate from a woman in her 30s in good health.

The V call is TRBV5-1, the J call TRBJ2-7; perhaps TRBD2 as D (5 bases). The germline gives CDR1 SGHRS, CDR2 YFSETQ. CDR3 length equals 15 residues. V was clipped by 0 bases and J by 1 base, with 11 bases between them. CDR3 in amino acids: CASSLEGGFSYEQYF. CDR3 DNA sequence: TGCGCCAGCAGCTTGGAGGGCGGGTTTTCCTACGAGCAGTACTTC.

The chain has TRBV2 and TRBJ1-5, with a tentative D call TRBD1 (5 bases). Germline V gene sequence: CDR1 SNHLY, CDR2 FYNNEI. This CDR3 spans 13 amino acids. V was trimmed by 7 bases and J by 7 bases, leaving 14 bases between them. CDR3 DNA: TGTGCCAGCAATCAGGGCCTGGTGCAGCCCCAGCATTTT. It translates to CASNQGLVQPQHF.

The chain recombines TRBV6-6 with TRBJ1-5, with 7 bases lining up with TRBD1. The CDR3 is 14 amino acids. In germline, CDR1 is MNHNY, CDR2 SVGAGI (reference sequence). J lost 3 bases, V lost 6 bases, and 5 bases had no gene match. CDR3 DNA sequence: TGTGCCAGCAGCCAGGGACAGTTCAATCAGCCCCAGCATTTT. This sequence encodes CASSQGQFNQPQHF.

This clone has just one count. This chain uses TRBV7-3 with TRBJ2-4; D is undetermined. The CDR3 contains 14 residues. Trimming took off 5 bases at V and 8 bases at J, with 16 bases between the two ends. Germline V gene data show CDR1 as SGHTA and CDR2 as FQGTGA. The CDR3 bases are TGTGCCAGCAGCCCCAATCCAGTAGAGCACATTCAGTACTTC. It encodes CASSPNPVEHIQYF. Based on the CDR3 plus reference TRBV7-3 and TRBJ2-4, the full variable domain is GAGVSQTPSNKVTEKGKYVELRCDPISGHTALYWYRQSLGQGPEFLIYFQGTGAADDSGLPNDRFFAVRPEGSVSTLKIQRTERGDSAVYLCASSPNPVEHIQYFGAGTRLSVL.

The rearrangement joins TRBV5-1 to TRBJ2-7, with D perhaps matching TRBD2 (5 bases). This CDR3 region has 15 residues. Germline V gene sequence: CDR1 SGHRS, CDR2 YFSETQ. V lost 3 bases, J lost 3 bases, and 16 bases lay in between. In DNA form, the CDR3 reads TGCGCCAGCAGCTCCGCAGCGGAGTCCTTCTACGAGCAGTACTTC. Amino acids: CASSSAAESFYEQYF.

The chain has TRBV5-1 and TRBJ1-1; D remains ambiguous. Trimming pared 0 bases from V and 1 base from J, leaving 16 bases between. Germline loops: CDR1 SGHRS, CDR2 YFSETQ. This CDR3 has 17 amino acids. The CDR3, as DNA: TGCGCCAGCAGCTTGGGTCAGGCGGCCCGTTCGAACACTGAAGCTTTCTTT. This sequence encodes CASSLGQAARSNTEAFF.

The rearrangement links TRBV11-2 to TRBJ2-7; 14 bases are shared with TRBD2. Germline-derived CDR1 and CDR2 are SGHAT and FQNNGV. J was trimmed by 3 bases and V by 5 bases; bases with no gene match: 12. The length of the CDR3 is 18 residues. The CDR3 sequence is CASSGPGLAGARGYEQYF. The CDR3, as DNA: TGTGCCAGCAGCGGGCCGGGACTAGCGGGAGCACGGGGCTACGAGCAGTACTTC. Full variable domain (rest looked up from reference TRBV11-2 and TRBJ2-7): EAGVAQSPRYKIIEKRQSVAFWCNPISGHATLYWYQQILGQGPKLLIQFQNNGVVDDSQLPKDRFSAERLKGVDSTLKIQPAKLEDSAVYLCASSGPGLAGARGYEQYFGPGTRLTVT.

This rearrangement joins TRBV4-2 to TRBJ2-3; D possibly corresponds to TRBD2 (5 bases). CDR3 length: 17 residues. V was shortened by 2 bases and J by 4 bases, with 19 bases between the two germline ends. Germline-derived CDR1 and CDR2 are LGHNA and YNFKEQ. In DNA form, the CDR3 reads TGTGCCAGCAGCCAAAAAGTGGCGGCGGAGGTGTCAGATACGCAGTATTTT. As protein: CASSQKVAAEVSDTQYF.

This chain links TRBV4-1 with TRBJ2-1; 12 bases match TRBD2. Germline lookup yields CDR1 MGHRA and CDR2 YSYEKL. Trimming took 0 bases from V and 9 from J; bases not matched to a gene: 21. The CDR3 is 21 residues long. For the CDR3, the DNA is TGCGCCAGCAGCCAAGATGATGTTCTGCTGTCTAGCGGGAGGGCAAGGGGTGAGCAGTTCTTC. Protein: CASSQDDVLLSSGRARGEQFF.

The J gene is TRBJ1-4, the V gene TRBV28; 7 bases map to TRBD1. Germline V lookup: CDR1 MDHEN, CDR2 SYDVKM. This CDR3 is built from 15 residues. With V trimmed by 7 bases and J by 8 bases, 13 bases remained unmatched. The CDR3 here is CASTSLQGREEKLFF. CDR3 in DNA: TGTGCCAGCACCTCCCTACAGGGGCGCGAGGAAAAACTGTTTTTT.

CDR3 region: CASSSRASGSTDTQYF. DNA for the CDR3: TGTGCCAGCAGCTCGAGGGCTAGCGGGAGTACAGATACGCAGTATTTT. The V call is TRBV7-9, the J call TRBJ2-3; TRBD2 aligns across 10 bases. This CDR3 is built from 16 residues. Germline CDR1 is SEHNR and CDR2 is FQNEAQ (reference sequence). V trimming: 4 bases; J trimming: 3 bases; junction bases outside the gene matches: 7.

The genes are TRBV11-2 and TRBJ2-3; maybe TRBD1 (6 bases). Trimming cost V 0 bases and J 4 bases, with 17 bases left between them. CDR3 length equals 17 residues. CDR1 and CDR2 from the germline V gene are SGHAT and FQNNGV. CDR3 sequence (DNA): TGTGCCAGCAGCTTAGACCTGTTGGGGGCAGGCGCAGATACGCAGTATTTT. Translated: CASSLDLLGAGADTQYF.

This clone was counted a single time. The chain has TRBV30 and TRBJ2-3, with D possibly being TRBD1 (6 bases). The germline V gene has CDR1 GTSNPN and CDR2 SVGIG (reference sequence). V lost 2 bases to trimming and J lost 1 base, with 22 bases between them. CDR3 length: 18 amino acids. The CDR3 nucleotides read TGTGCCTGGAGTAAGGGGGTCGCGGACTTTCTGGGCACAGATACGCAGTATTTT. Translating it yields CAWSKGVADFLGTDTQYF.

This clone was found a few times. The chain links TRBV6-1 to TRBJ1-2, with 9 bases aligning to TRBD1. CDR3 size: 14 residues. Germline values: CDR1 MNHNS, CDR2 SASEGT. With V trimmed by 10 bases and J by 4 bases, 10 bases remained unmatched. As DNA, the CDR3 is TGTGCCATCAGAGCGGGACAGGGACCCTATGGCTACACCTTC. It yields the protein CAIRAGQGPYGYTF.

This rearrangement joins TRBV5-1 to TRBJ2-3; perhaps TRBD1 as D (6 bases). V was trimmed by 0 bases and J by 4 bases, leaving 9 bases between them. Germline V gives CDR1 SGHRS, CDR2 YFSETQ. CDR3 length equals 14 residues. CDR3 coding DNA: TGCGCCAGCAGCTTGGGTCAGGGGCCAGATACGCAGTATTTT. As protein: CASSLGQGPDTQYF.

This chain links TRBV18 with TRBJ2-4; 8 bases agree with TRBD1. The J segment lost 9 bases and the V segment lost 2 bases, leaving 6 bases of the junction unmatched. The CDR3 contains 14 residues. Germline CDR1 KGHSH, CDR2 LQKENI. This CDR3 reads CASSPKNGQGIQYF. The CDR3 DNA reads as TGTGCCAGCTCACCAAAGAATGGACAGGGCATTCAGTACTTC.

The chain has TRBV7-3 and TRBJ2-1, with 12 nucleotides matching TRBD2. This CDR3 contains 15 residues. With 5 bases clipped from V and 10 bases from J, the junction kept 9 bases outside the gene matches. Per germline, CDR1 SGHTA and CDR2 FQGTGA. The CDR3, as DNA: TGTGCCAGCAGCCCTGGCGGTCTAGCGGGAGGGGAGCAGTTCTTC. Its translation is CASSPGGLAGGEQFF.

This chain links TRBV6-4 with TRBJ2-3; perhaps TRBD1 as D (6 bases). Trimming shortened V by 4 bases and J by 1 base, and 6 bases separated the two germline ends. The CDR3 length is 13 residues. From germline, CDR1 is MRHNA and CDR2 SNTAGT. The CDR3 sequence: CASSGQGTDTQYF. In DNA, the CDR3 is TGTGCCAGCAGTGGACAGGGCACAGATACGCAGTATTTT.

This clone was observed at least ten times. The V gene is TRBV28, the J gene TRBJ2-3; D perhaps matches TRBD1 (5 bases). Trimming removed 6 bases at V and 0 bases at J, with 16 bases between. The CDR3 loop spans 16 amino acids. CDR1 is MDHEN and CDR2 is SYDVKM in the germline V gene. CDR3: CASSPRVGSSTDTQYF. CDR3 coding DNA: TGTGCCAGCAGCCCCAGGGTCGGATCTAGCACAGATACGCAGTATTTT. Looking up the rest from reference TRBV28 and TRBJ2-3 gives the full variable domain: DVKVTQSSRYLVKRTGEKVFLECVQDMDHENMFWYRQDPGLGLRLIYFSYDVKMKEKGDIPEGYSVSREKKERFSLILESASTNQTSMYLCASSPRVGSSTDTQYFGPGTRLTVL.

The chain employs TRBV27 and TRBJ2-1; D is unresolved. There are 12 residues in the CDR3. V lost 2 bases and J 15 bases, leaving 14 bases between the germline ends. Germline values: CDR1 MNHEY, CDR2 SMNVEV (reference sequence). The chain's CDR3 is CASSLGLGNWFF. For the CDR3, the DNA is TGTGCCAGCAGTTTAGGATTGGGGAATTGGTTCTTC.

The rearrangement joins TRBV5-1 to TRBJ2-7, with 11 bases aligning to TRBD2. The trim removed 6 bases at V and 2 bases at J, leaving 4 bases unmatched. The CDR3 sequence is 14 residues long. CDR1 and CDR2 from the germline V gene are SGHRS and YFSETQ. DNA of the CDR3: TGCGCCAGCAACCTAGCGGGAGGACCCTACGAGCAGTACTTC. Amino acids: CASNLAGGPYEQYF.

On this clone: Other DNA sequences within the sample encode an identical CDR3. CDR3 in amino acids: CASSPDGNYGYTF. The CDR3 coding sequence is TGTGCCAGCTCACCCGACGGTAACTATGGCTACACCTTC. This chain links TRBV18 with TRBJ1-2, with no clear D. The germline V gene encodes CDR1 KGHSH and CDR2 LQKENI. The germline V and J ends were trimmed by 3 bases and 1 base, with 6 bases remaining between them. The CDR3 runs 13 residues. The complete variable domain, with remaining parts taken from reference TRBV18 and TRBJ1-2, reads NAGVMQNPRHLVRRRGQEARLRCSPMKGHSHVYWYRQLPEEGLKFMVYLQKENIIDESGMPKERFSAEFPKEGPSILRIQQVVRGDSAAYFCASSPDGNYGYTFGSGTRLTVV.